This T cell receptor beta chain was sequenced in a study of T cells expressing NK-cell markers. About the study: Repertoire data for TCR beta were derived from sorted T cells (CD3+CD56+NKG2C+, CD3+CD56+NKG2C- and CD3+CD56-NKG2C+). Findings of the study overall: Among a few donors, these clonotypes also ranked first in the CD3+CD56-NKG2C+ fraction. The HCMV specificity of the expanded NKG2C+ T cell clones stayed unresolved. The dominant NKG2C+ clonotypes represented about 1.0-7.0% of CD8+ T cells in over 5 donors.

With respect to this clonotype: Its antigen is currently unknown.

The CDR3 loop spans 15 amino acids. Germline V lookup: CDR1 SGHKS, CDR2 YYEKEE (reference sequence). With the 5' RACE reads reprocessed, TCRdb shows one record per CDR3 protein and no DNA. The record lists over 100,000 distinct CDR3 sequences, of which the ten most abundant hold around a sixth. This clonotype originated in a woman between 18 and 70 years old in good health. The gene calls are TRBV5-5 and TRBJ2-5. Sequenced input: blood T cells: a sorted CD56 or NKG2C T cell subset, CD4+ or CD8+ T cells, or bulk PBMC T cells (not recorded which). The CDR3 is CASRPMDAWEETQYF.